The 9 T cell receptor beta chains given below trace back to one sample, sequenced in a study of shared clonotypes between healthy human individuals. Repertoires were generated with immunoSEQ multiplex PCR, while TCRdb's copy carries only in-frame clones and drops some. Of under 200,000 clones in the sample, approximately 95% were seen once. Input material: naive CD4+ T cells sorted from blood. Documented subset: CD45RA+ positively selected. The receptors here all came from a woman aged 25 to 39 in good health.

With regard to this clone: A junction boundary mismatches the germline segment, possibly from a read error. J is TRBJ1-2 and V is TRBV19; unclear D gene. Germline V gene sequence: CDR1 LNHDA, CDR2 SQIVND (reference sequence). The CDR3 is 14 amino acids. In DNA form, the CDR3 reads TGTGCCAGTAGGGACGGCTTTTTACTACTAACTAAGGTCTTC. It specifies CASRDGFLLLTKVF.

This chain uses TRBV2 with TRBJ2-7; D gene ambiguous. Looked up from germline, CDR1 is SNHLY and CDR2 is FYNNEI. V lost 4 bases, J lost 4 bases, and 8 bases lay in between. The CDR3 spans 12 residues. CDR3 bases: TGTGCCAGCAGTGGGGTGGGATACGAGCAGTACTTC. It yields the protein CASSGVGYEQYF.

This rearrangement joins TRBV5-4 to TRBJ2-5, with D perhaps being TRBD1 or TRBD2 (5 bases each). Trimming shortened V by 3 bases and J by 4 bases, and 13 bases separated the two germline ends. The length of the CDR3 is 14 residues. Germline loops: CDR1 SGHNT, CDR2 YYREEE (reference sequence). The CDR3 nucleotides read TGTGCCAGCAGCTCAGGACTGAGGGGAGAGACCCAGTACTTC. Amino acid sequence: CASSSGLRGETQYF. Full variable domain (missing parts from reference TRBV5-4 and TRBJ2-5): ETGVTQSPTHLIKTRGQQVTLRCSSQSGHNTVSWYQQALGQGPQFIFQYYREEENGRGNFPPRFSGLQFPNYSSELNVNALELDDSALYLCASSSGLRGETQYFGPGTRLLVL.

V is TRBV27 and J is TRBJ2-7; D perhaps matches TRBD2 (6 bases). Per the germline V gene, CDR1 is MNHEY and CDR2 is SMNVEV (reference sequence). This CDR3 is built from 14 residues. V dropped 6 bases and J dropped 0 bases, with 12 bases sitting between them. The CDR3 coding sequence is TGTGCCAGCAGGGCAGCGGGCCACTCCTACGAGCAGTACTTC. Translated: CASRAAGHSYEQYF.

This chain joins TRBV6-5 and TRBJ2-7; D is unresolved. V was shortened by 6 bases and J by 0 bases, with 12 bases between the two germline ends. Looked up from germline, CDR1 is MNHEY and CDR2 is SVGAGI. This CDR3 has 14 residues. CDR3 sequence: CASRPLRNSYEQYF. The CDR3 region has the DNA TGTGCCAGCAGACCCCTGCGGAACTCCTACGAGCAGTACTTC.

This clone is a singleton in its sample. The J gene is TRBJ1-1, the V gene TRBV7-9, with D perhaps matching TRBD1 (6 bases). Germline V gives CDR1 SEHNR, CDR2 FQNEAQ (reference sequence). The CDR3 sequence is 15 residues long. The V gene lost 5 bases and the J gene lost 4 bases, with 17 bases spanning the gap. The CDR3, as DNA: TGTGCCAGCAGCCCCCGGGTGGGGGCGCGCACTGAAGCTTTCTTT. Its protein is CASSPRVGARTEAFF. Together with reference TRBV7-9 and TRBJ1-1, the CDR3 gives the full variable domain: DTGVSQNPRHKITKRGQNVTFRCDPISEHNRLYWYRQTLGQGPEFLTYFQNEAQLEKSRLLSDRFSAERPKGSFSTLEIQRTEQGDSAMYLCASSPRVGARTEAFFGQGTRLTVV.

This chain connects TRBV5-4 to TRBJ1-2; 7 bases are shared with TRBD1. The CDR3 consists of 15 residues. Germline V gene data show CDR1 as SGHNT and CDR2 as YYREEE (reference sequence). Trimming at V came to 6 bases and at J to 0 bases, leaving 8 bases not matched to a gene. This CDR3 reads CASTQGGRSNYGYTF. The CDR3 coding sequence is TGTGCCAGCACTCAGGGGGGGAGGTCTAACTATGGCTACACCTTC.

The rearrangement uses TRBV18 and TRBJ2-3, with a tentative D call TRBD1 (6 bases). Germline-derived CDR1 and CDR2 are KGHSH and LQKENI. The CDR3 totals 14 residues. The ends were cut back, 3 bases at V and 3 bases at J, with 10 bases in the middle. The CDR3 DNA follows: TGTGCCAGCTCACCGGGGGCCCGAACAGATACGCAGTATTTT. Translation: CASSPGARTDTQYF.

The rearrangement uses TRBV27 and TRBJ2-1; 10 bases match TRBD2. The CDR3 spans 15 residues. Losses at the gene ends were 6 bases for V and 5 bases for J; bases not matched to a gene: 7. Germline-derived CDR1 and CDR2 are MNHEY and SMNVEV (reference sequence). The chain's CDR3 is CASRSKREGNNEQFF. In nucleotides, the CDR3 is TGTGCCAGCAGATCAAAGCGGGAGGGTAACAATGAGCAGTTCTTC.